The sequence of this T cell receptor (beta chain) was determined in a study of blood T cell repertoires in COVID-19. Study in general: Sites in the United States, Italy and Spain provided acute and convalescent COVID-19 samples. The analysed material was cDNA or gDNA that came from T cells, B-cell-depleted T cells, or PBMCs.

In the original analysis: Reference gene primer amplification gave nucleated cell count estimates. Clones were read by immunoSEQ multiplex PCR, and TCRdb kept only the in-frame ones, dropping some. V, J and clone size were drawn from that table, and D and trimming were deduced from the DNA. The data contain under 75,000 clones, 90% of them seen just once; the ten biggest clones take up about 12%. Germline-derived CDR1 and CDR2 are SGHTA and FQGNSA. This CDR3 is 16 amino acids long. J was trimmed by 4 bases and V by 5 bases; bases with no gene match: 12. The chain couples TRBV7-2 to TRBJ2-7, with 9 bases fitting TRBD2. This receptor was identified in a man in his sixties with active COVID-19. The sample comprised peripheral blood. CDR3 in amino acids: CASSPGGAGGFYEQYF. DNA of the CDR3: TGTGCCAGCAGCCCTGGAGGGGCGGGAGGGTTTTACGAGCAGTACTTC.